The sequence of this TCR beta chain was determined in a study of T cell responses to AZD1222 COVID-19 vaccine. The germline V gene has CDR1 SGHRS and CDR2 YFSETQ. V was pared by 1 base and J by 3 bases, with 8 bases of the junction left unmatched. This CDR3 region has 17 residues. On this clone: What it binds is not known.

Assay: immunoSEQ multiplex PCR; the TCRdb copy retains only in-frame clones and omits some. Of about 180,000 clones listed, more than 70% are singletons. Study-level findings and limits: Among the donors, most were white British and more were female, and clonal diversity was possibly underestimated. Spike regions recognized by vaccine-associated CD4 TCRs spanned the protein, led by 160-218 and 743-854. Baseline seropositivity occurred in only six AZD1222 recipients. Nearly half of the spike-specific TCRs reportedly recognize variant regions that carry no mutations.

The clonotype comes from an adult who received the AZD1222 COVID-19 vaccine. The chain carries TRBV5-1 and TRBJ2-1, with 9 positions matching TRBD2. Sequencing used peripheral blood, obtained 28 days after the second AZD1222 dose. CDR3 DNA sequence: TGCGCCAGCAGCTTGTTTGATAGCGGGAGTAGCTACAATGAGCAGTTCTTC. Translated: CASSLFDSGSSYNEQFF.